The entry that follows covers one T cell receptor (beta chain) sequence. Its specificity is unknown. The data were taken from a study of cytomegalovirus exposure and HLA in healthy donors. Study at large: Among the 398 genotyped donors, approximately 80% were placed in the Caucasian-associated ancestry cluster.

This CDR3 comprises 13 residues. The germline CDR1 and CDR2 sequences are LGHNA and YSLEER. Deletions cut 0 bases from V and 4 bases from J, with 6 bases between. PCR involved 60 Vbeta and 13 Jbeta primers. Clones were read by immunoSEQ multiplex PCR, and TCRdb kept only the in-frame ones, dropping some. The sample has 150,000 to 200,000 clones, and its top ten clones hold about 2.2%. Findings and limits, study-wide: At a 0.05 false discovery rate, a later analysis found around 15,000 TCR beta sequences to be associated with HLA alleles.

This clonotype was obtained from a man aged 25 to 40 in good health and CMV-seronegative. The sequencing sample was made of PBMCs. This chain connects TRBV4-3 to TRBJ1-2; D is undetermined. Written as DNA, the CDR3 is TGCGCCAGCAGCCAAGACAGATTCTATGGCTACACCTTC. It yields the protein CASSQDRFYGYTF.